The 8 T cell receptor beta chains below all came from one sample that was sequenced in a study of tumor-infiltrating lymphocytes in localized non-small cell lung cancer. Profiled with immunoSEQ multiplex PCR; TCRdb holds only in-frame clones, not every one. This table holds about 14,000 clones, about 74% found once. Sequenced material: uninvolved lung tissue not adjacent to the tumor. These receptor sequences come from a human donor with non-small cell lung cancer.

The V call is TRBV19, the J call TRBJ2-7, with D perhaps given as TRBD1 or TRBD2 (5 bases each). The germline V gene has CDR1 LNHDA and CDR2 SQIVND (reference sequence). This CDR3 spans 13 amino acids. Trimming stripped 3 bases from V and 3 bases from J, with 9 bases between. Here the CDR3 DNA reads TGTGCCAGTAGTATCGGGGACGGCTACGAGCAGTACTTC. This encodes CASSIGDGYEQYF.

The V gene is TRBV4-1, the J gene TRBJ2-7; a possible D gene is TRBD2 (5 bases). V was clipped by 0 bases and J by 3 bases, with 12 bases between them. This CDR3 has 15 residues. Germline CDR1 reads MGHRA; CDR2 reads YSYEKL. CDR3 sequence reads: CASSQDPERLYEQYF. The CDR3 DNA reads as TGCGCCAGCAGCCAAGACCCGGAGCGGCTCTACGAGCAGTACTTC.

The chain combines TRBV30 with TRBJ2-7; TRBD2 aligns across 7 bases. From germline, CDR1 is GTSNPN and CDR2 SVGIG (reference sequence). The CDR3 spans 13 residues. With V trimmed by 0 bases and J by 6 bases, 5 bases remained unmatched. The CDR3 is CAWSVGGAGEQYF. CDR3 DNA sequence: TGTGCCTGGAGTGTGGGAGGGGCCGGCGAGCAGTACTTC. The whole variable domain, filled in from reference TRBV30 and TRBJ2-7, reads SQTIHQWPATLVQPVGSPLSLECTVEGTSNPNLYWYRQAAGRGLQLLFYSVGIGQISSEVPQNLSASRPQDRQFILSSKKLLLSDSGFYLCAWSVGGAGEQYFGPGTRLTVT.

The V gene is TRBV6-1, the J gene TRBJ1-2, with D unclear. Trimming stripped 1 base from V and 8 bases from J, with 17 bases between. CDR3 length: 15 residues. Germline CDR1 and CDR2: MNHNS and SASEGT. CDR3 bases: TGTGCCAGCAGTGAAGACAGACGGGCATTTGGCGGCTACACCTTC. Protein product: CASSEDRRAFGGYTF.

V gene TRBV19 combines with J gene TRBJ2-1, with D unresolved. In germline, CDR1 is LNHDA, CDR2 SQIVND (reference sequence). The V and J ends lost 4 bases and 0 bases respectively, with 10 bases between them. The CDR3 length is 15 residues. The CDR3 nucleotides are TGTGCCAGTAGTACCCAGCCGAGCTCCTACAATGAGCAGTTCTTC. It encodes CASSTQPSSYNEQFF.

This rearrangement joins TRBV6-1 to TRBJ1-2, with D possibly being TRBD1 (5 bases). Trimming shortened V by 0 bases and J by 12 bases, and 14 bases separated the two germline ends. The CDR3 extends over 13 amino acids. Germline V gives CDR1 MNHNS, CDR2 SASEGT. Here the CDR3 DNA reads TGTGCCAGCAGTGAAGCGGGACGGCTGGTGGACACCTTC. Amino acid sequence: CASSEAGRLVDTF.

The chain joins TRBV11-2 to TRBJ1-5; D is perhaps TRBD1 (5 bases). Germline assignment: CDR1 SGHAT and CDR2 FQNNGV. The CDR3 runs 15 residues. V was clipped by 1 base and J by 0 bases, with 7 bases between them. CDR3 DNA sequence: TGTGCCAGCAGCTTAGGTACAGGTAGCAATCAGCCCCAGCATTTT. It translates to CASSLGTGSNQPQHF.

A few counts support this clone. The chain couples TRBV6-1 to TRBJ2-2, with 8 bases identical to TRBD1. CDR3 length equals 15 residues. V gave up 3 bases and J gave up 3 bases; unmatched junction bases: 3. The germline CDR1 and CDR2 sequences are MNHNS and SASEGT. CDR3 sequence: CASSEDRAYTGELFF. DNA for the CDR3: TGTGCCAGCAGTGAGGACAGGGCGTACACCGGGGAGCTGTTTTTT.